This T cell receptor beta chain was obtained from a study of T cells in Graves' hyperthyroidism and ophthalmopathy. V was trimmed by 5 bases and J by 8 bases, leaving 15 bases between them. Germline-derived CDR1 and CDR2 are KGHSH and LQKENI. CDR3 size: 13 residues. Amplification targeted TCR beta CDR3 regions from RNA transcripts. First-round RT-PCR targeting the TCR CDR3 was performed with the HTBI primer set. A single record per CDR3 protein comes from TCRdb applying MiXCR to the multiplex PCR reads. The sample yields 750,000 to 900,000 distinct CDR3 sequences, around 39% seen once. This sequence originates from a man aged 18 to 30 with Graves' hyperthyroidism. The chain joins TRBV18 to TRBJ1-2; a possible D gene is TRBD1 (5 bases). Sequenced material: blood. DNA for the CDR3: TGTGCCAGCTCATCGGGACCGGGGACGGGCTACACCTTC. Amino acid sequence: CASSSGPGTGYTF. Full variable domain (remainder filled in from reference TRBV18 and TRBJ1-2): NAGVMQNPRHLVRRRGQEARLRCSPMKGHSHVYWYRQLPEEGLKFMVYLQKENIIDESGMPKERFSAEFPKEGPSILRIQQVVRGDSAAYFCASSSGPGTGYTFGSGTRLTVV.